Following are 20 T cell receptor beta chains from one sample sequenced in a study of CD4+ T cells in melanoma. Profiling relied on immunoSEQ multiplex PCR, and the TCRdb table lists in-frame clones only, not all of them. The profile covers about 55,000 clones, with 60% to 75% appearing a single time and roughly 4.5% taken by the ten largest. Sequencing input: tumor tissue. The source of these receptors is a human donor with melanoma.

The chain's CDR3 is CASSVRLAGGPDTQYF. The CDR3 DNA is TGTGCCAGCAGTGTTCGACTAGCGGGGGGGCCAGATACGCAGTATTTT. The chain is built from TRBV6-1 and TRBJ2-3, with 14 positions matching TRBD2. Germline-derived CDR1 and CDR2 are MNHNS and SASEGT. The trim removed 4 bases at V and 4 bases at J, leaving 4 bases unmatched. CDR3 length equals 16 residues.

The chain has TRBV2 and TRBJ2-7; D unresolved. The CDR3 is made up of 12 amino acids. The germline CDR1 and CDR2 sequences are SNHLY and FYNNEI. V lost 11 bases and J 2 bases, leaving 13 bases between the germline ends. In nucleotides, the CDR3 is TGTGCCTATCTGGACGGAGCCTACGAGCAGTACTTC. Residues: CAYLDGAYEQYF. Full variable domain (remainder filled in from reference TRBV2 and TRBJ2-7): EPEVTQTPSHQVTQMGQEVILRCVPISNHLYFYWYRQILGQKVEFLVSFYNNEISEKSEIFDDQFSVERPDGSNFTLKIRSTKLEDSAMYFCAYLDGAYEQYFGPGTRLTVT.

This clone has more than one count but fewer than ten. The gene calls are TRBV19 and TRBJ2-7; 9 nucleotides match TRBD1. The CDR3 has 15 amino acids. Germline loops: CDR1 LNHDA, CDR2 SQIVND (reference sequence). V shed 3 bases and J 0 bases; nucleotides not matched to a gene: 3. The CDR3 is CASSMSTGGSYEQYF. DNA for the CDR3: TGTGCCAGTAGTATGTCGACAGGGGGCTCCTACGAGCAGTACTTC.

The chain carries TRBV7-9 and TRBJ2-3; D is unclear. Germline-derived CDR1 and CDR2 are SEHNR and FQNEAQ (reference sequence). V lost 5 bases and J 2 bases, leaving 14 bases between the germline ends. This CDR3 spans 15 amino acids. The CDR3 sequence: CASSPRATFTDTQYF. The CDR3 region has the DNA TGTGCCAGCAGCCCAAGGGCGACGTTCACAGATACGCAGTATTTT.

The V and J genes are TRBV19 and TRBJ1-5, with D uncertain. This CDR3 is 12 amino acids long. In germline, CDR1 is LNHDA, CDR2 SQIVND (reference sequence). Between the trimmed V and J ends, which lost 5 bases and 5 bases, there was a span of 7 bases. In DNA, the CDR3 is TGTGCCAGTAGTCCGCCATATCAGCCCCAGCATTTT. It is translated as CASSPPYQPQHF.

This rearrangement joins TRBV30 to TRBJ2-1, with D perhaps matching TRBD1 (7 bases). The CDR3 is 14 amino acids. The ends were cut back, 4 bases at V and 5 bases at J, with 15 bases in the middle. Germline loops: CDR1 GTSNPN, CDR2 SVGIG (reference sequence). The CDR3 sequence: CAWTRGTADNEQFF. The CDR3 region has the DNA TGTGCCTGGACCCGGGGGACAGCCGACAATGAGCAGTTCTTC.

J is TRBJ1-6 and V is TRBV4-3, with 11 bases lining up with TRBD1. Looked up from germline, CDR1 is LGHNA and CDR2 is YSLEER. The CDR3 sequence is 17 residues long. Trimming took 0 bases from V and 9 from J; bases not matched to a gene: 7. The CDR3: CASSQDVPGTGGSPLHF. The CDR3 region has the DNA TGCGCCAGCAGCCAAGATGTACCGGGGACAGGGGGTTCACCCCTCCACTTT.

The chain recombines TRBV28 with TRBJ1-2; D remains ambiguous. The length of the CDR3 is 12 residues. V lost 5 bases, J lost 3 bases, and 7 bases lay in between. Germline CDR1 and CDR2: MDHEN and SYDVKM. The CDR3 coding sequence is TGTGCCAGCAGTAGCAGCTACTATGGCTACACCTTC. Its translation: CASSSSYYGYTF.

V usage is TRBV27 and J usage is TRBJ2-7; D may be TRBD2 (6 bases). CDR1 is MNHEY and CDR2 is SMNVEV in the germline V gene (reference sequence). Trimming removed 3 bases at V and 5 bases at J, with 14 bases between. CDR3 length equals 14 residues. The chain's CDR3 is CASSFTGGQDEQYF. The CDR3 DNA reads TGTGCCAGCAGTTTCACCGGAGGGCAGGACGAGCAGTACTTC.

This chain links TRBV29-1 with TRBJ1-2, with D uncertain. CDR3 length: 11 amino acids. V gave up 6 bases and J gave up 2 bases, with 7 bases separating them. Germline-derived CDR1 and CDR2 are SQVTM and ANQGSEA. This chain's CDR3 is CSVTVNYGYTF. The CDR3 nucleotides read TGCAGCGTGACGGTGAACTATGGCTACACCTTC.

This clone was recorded only once. The V and J genes are TRBV6-5 and TRBJ1-2, with 11 nucleotides matching TRBD1. The germline V gene has CDR1 MNHEY and CDR2 SVGAGI. The junction had 3 bases not matched to a gene; V was cut back by 5 bases and J by 1 base. CDR3 length: 15 residues. The CDR3 spells CASSLGTGGNYGYTF. The CDR3 DNA reads TGTGCCAGCAGTCTGGGGACAGGGGGTAACTATGGCTACACCTTC.

This clone was detected only once. The rearrangement joins TRBV29-1 to TRBJ1-1, with TRBD1 matching over 7 bases. Germline V lookup: CDR1 SQVTM, CDR2 ANQGSEA. The junction had 9 bases not matched to a gene; V was cut back by 4 bases and J by 1 base. The CDR3 runs 15 residues. The CDR3 DNA reads as TGCAGCGTTGGAGGGGGACAGTTAGGGAACACTGAAGCTTTCTTT. This gives the protein CSVGGGQLGNTEAFF.

This chain joins TRBV21-1 and TRBJ2-3; the table names TRBD2, a call not compared with the DNA. TRBV21-1 is a recognized pseudogene. The CDR3 spans 16 residues. CDR3 sequence (DNA): TGTGCCAGTAGGACTAGCGGGGACCTAGGCACAGATACGCAGTATTTT. Translating gives CASRTSGDLGTDTQYF.

The chain links TRBV28 to TRBJ2-7; 7 bases align to TRBD1. The CDR3 length is 14 residues. CDR1 and CDR2 from the germline V gene are MDHEN and SYDVKM. V lost 5 bases, J lost 3 bases, and 7 bases stayed unmatched. This chain's CDR3 is CASSQTGAGYEQYF. CDR3 DNA: TGTGCCAGCAGTCAAACAGGGGCGGGCTACGAGCAGTACTTC.

The V gene is TRBV5-1, the J gene TRBJ2-2, with D tentatively TRBD1 or TRBD2 (5 bases each). The ends were cut back, 1 base at V and 2 bases at J, with 12 bases in the middle. The CDR3 totals 16 residues. Per germline, CDR1 SGHRS and CDR2 YFSETQ. As DNA, the CDR3 is TGCGCCAGCAGCTTGCTCAGGGACCCCAACACCGGGGAGCTGTTTTTT. It is translated as CASSLLRDPNTGELFF.

V is TRBV28 and J is TRBJ1-2; 9 positions match TRBD1. Germline CDR1 and CDR2: MDHEN and SYDVKM. This CDR3 spans 15 amino acids. After removal of 7 bases from V and 4 bases from J, the junction contained 10 bases not matched to a gene. The CDR3 loop reads CASTWTGTGIYGYTF. In DNA form, the CDR3 reads TGTGCCAGCACCTGGACAGGGACAGGGATCTATGGCTACACCTTC.

The J gene is TRBJ2-7, the V gene TRBV11-2; perhaps TRBD2 as D (6 bases). The V gene lost 3 bases and the J gene lost 6 bases, with 18 bases spanning the gap. Germline V gives CDR1 SGHAT, CDR2 FQNNGV. The CDR3 runs 15 residues. DNA for the CDR3: TGTGCCAGCAGCTTCGTCGACGGGGGTGGGGTCGAGCAGTACTTC. This translates into CASSFVDGGGVEQYF.

The chain has TRBV30 and TRBJ1-5, with 10 bases identical to TRBD1. This CDR3 is 13 amino acids long. After removal of 3 bases from V and 14 bases from J, the junction contained 10 bases not matched to a gene. In germline, CDR1 is GTSNPN, CDR2 SVGIG (reference sequence). The CDR3 reads CAWSDGQGVFEHF. The CDR3 DNA reads as TGTGCCTGGAGCGATGGACAGGGGGTGTTTGAGCATTTT.

The rearrangement uses TRBV2 and TRBJ1-5; the match to TRBD1 covers 9 bases. V trimming: 8 bases; J trimming: 7 bases; junction bases outside the gene matches: 9. This CDR3 is 14 amino acids long. Germline V gives CDR1 SNHLY, CDR2 FYNNEI. CDR3 DNA: TGTGCCAGCTCCGGGGGGACAGGGTTCCAGCCCCAGCATTTT. This codes for CASSGGTGFQPQHF. The full variable domain, completed using reference TRBV2 and TRBJ1-5, is EPEVTQTPSHQVTQMGQEVILRCVPISNHLYFYWYRQILGQKVEFLVSFYNNEISEKSEIFDDQFSVERPDGSNFTLKIRSTKLEDSAMYFCASSGGTGFQPQHFGDGTRLSIL.

This chain joins TRBV29-1 and TRBJ1-1; TRBD1 is a possible D gene (5 bases). There are 14 residues in the CDR3. Trimming pared 3 bases from V and 6 bases from J, leaving 17 bases between. Germline V gene sequence: CDR1 SQVTM, CDR2 ANQGSEA. CDR3 in amino acids: CSVDGAVGSPEAFF. The CDR3, as DNA: TGCAGCGTTGACGGGGCGGTGGGTTCTCCTGAAGCTTTCTTT.